What follows describes a single T cell receptor beta chain. Its specificity is unknown. This sample was taken from a study of cytomegalovirus exposure and HLA in healthy donors. Study-wide results and limits: In vitro experiments confirmed that a few CMV-associated chains were specific for CMV antigens.

J gave up 8 bases and V 0 bases, and 6 bases lay outside the gene matches. Per germline, CDR1 MNHEY and CDR2 SVGAGI. The CDR3 length is 15 residues. The assay was immunoSEQ multiplex PCR, and TCRdb's table has in-frame clones only and misses some. The data contain about 220,000 clones, approximately 88% of them seen just once; the ten biggest clones take up about an eighth. V usage is TRBV6-5 and J usage is TRBJ2-1; 8 nucleotides align to TRBD1. Material for sequencing was PBMCs. The receptor was isolated from a woman between 25 and 40 years old in good health and CMV-seropositive. CDR3 region: CASSYSTGAYDEQFF. Written as DNA, the CDR3 is TGTGCCAGCAGTTACTCGACAGGGGCATATGATGAGCAGTTCTTC.